The clone carrying this T cell receptor beta chain was counted many times. Its antigen is unknown. Ineligible for inclusion were patients with other autoimmune diseases, uncontrolled infections, pregnancy or lactation. Each diagnosis was determined on the basis of clinical symptoms, serum thyroxine, TRAb, thyroid ultrasound and orbital computed tomography. Over 9.5 ml of fresh blood yielded the PBMCs by density gradient. Using RNA transcripts, the TCR beta CDR3 regions were amplified. The workflow started with a first-round RT-PCR run with HTBI primers and then moved on to a second-round multiplex PCR. TCRdb called the multiplex PCR reads again in MiXCR, with one record for every CDR3 protein. The sample has over 650,000 distinct CDR3 sequences, roughly 41% seen once. The sample comes from a study of Graves' ophthalmopathy and Graves' hyperthyroidism. General study findings and limits: The blood repertoire also included most expanded thyroid clonotypes above 0.001 frequency.

From germline, CDR1 is SEHNR and CDR2 FQNEAQ (reference sequence). CDR3 length equals 14 residues. V dropped 5 bases and J dropped 2 bases, with 13 bases sitting between them. This TCR came from an adult man with Graves' ophthalmopathy. Material for sequencing was peripheral blood. The chain employs TRBV7-9 and TRBJ2-7; TRBD1 might be the D (6 bases). The CDR3: CASSHRAGPYEQYF. The CDR3 nucleotides read TGTGCCAGCAGCCACAGGGCAGGGCCCTACGAGCAGTACTTC.